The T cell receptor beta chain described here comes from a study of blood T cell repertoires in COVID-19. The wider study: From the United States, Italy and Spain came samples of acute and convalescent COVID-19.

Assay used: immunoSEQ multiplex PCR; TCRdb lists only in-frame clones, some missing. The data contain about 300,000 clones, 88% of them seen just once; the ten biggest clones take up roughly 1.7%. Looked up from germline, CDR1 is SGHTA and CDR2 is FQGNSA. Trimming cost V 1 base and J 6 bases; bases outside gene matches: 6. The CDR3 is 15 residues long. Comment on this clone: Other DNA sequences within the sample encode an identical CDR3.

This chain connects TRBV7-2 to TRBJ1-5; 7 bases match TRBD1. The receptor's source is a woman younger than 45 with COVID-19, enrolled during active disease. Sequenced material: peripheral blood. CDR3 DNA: TGTGCCAGCAGCTTAGAGGCAGGGGGAGGTCAGCCCCAGCATTTT. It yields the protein CASSLEAGGGQPQHF.